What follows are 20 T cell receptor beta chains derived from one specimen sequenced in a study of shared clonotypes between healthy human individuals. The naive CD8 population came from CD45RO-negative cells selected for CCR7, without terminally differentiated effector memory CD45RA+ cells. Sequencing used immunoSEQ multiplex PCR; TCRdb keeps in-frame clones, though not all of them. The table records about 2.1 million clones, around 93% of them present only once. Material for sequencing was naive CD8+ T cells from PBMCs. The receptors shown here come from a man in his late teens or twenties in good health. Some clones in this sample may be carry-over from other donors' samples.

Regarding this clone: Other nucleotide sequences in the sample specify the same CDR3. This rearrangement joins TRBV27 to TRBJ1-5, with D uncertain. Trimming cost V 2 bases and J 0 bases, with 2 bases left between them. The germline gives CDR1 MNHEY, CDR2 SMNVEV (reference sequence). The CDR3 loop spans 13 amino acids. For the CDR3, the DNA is TGTGCCAGCAGTTTAATTAGCAATCAGCCCCAGCATTTT. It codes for CASSLISNQPQHF.

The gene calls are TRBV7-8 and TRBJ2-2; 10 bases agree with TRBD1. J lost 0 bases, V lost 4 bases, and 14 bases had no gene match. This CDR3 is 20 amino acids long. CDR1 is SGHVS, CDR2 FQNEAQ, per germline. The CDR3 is CASSSLGQGLRNPNTGELFF. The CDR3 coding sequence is TGTGCCAGCAGCTCCCTGGGACAGGGGCTACGAAATCCGAACACCGGGGAGCTGTTTTTT.

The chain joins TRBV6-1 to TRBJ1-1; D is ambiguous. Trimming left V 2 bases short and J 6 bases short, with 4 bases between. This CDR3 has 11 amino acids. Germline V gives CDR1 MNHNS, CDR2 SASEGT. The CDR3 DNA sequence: TGTGCCAGCAGTGAATCCCCTGAAGCTTTCTTT. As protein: CASSESPEAFF.

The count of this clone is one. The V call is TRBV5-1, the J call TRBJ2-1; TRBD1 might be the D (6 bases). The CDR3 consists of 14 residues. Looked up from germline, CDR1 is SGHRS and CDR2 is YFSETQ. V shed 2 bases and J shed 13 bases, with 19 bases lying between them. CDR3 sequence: CASSFGNRVADQFF. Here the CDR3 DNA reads TGCGCCAGCAGCTTCGGAAACAGGGTTGCAGATCAGTTCTTC. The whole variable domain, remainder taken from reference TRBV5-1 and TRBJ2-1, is KAGVTQTPRYLIKTRGQQVTLSCSPISGHRSVSWYQQTPGQGLQFLFEYFSETQRNKGNFPGRFSGRQFSNSRSEMNVSTLELGDSALYLCASSFGNRVADQFFGPGTRLTVL.

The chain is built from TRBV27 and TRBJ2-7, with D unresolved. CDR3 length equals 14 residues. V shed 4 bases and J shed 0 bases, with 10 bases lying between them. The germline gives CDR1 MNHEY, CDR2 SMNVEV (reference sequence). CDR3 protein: CASSWAESSYEQYF. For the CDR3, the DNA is TGTGCCAGCAGTTGGGCAGAAAGCTCCTACGAGCAGTACTTC.

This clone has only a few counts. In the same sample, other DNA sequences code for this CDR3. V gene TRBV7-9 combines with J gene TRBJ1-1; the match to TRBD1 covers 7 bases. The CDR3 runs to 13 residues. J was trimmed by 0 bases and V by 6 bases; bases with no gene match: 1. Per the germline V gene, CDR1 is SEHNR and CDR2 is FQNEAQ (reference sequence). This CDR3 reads CASSGTVNTEAFF. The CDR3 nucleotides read TGTGCCAGCAGTGGGACAGTGAACACTGAAGCTTTCTTT.

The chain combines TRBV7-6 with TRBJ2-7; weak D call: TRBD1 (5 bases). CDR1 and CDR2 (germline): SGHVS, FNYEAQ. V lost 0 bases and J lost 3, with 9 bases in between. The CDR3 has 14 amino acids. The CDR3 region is CASSLADSNYEQYF. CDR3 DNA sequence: TGTGCCAGCAGCTTAGCCGACAGTAACTACGAGCAGTACTTC. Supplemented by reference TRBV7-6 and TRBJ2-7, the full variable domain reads GAGVSQSPRYKVTKRGQDVALRCDPISGHVSLYWYRQALGQGPEFLTYFNYEAQQDKSGLPNDRFSAERPEGSISTLTIQRTEQRDSAMYRCASSLADSNYEQYFGPGTRLTVT.

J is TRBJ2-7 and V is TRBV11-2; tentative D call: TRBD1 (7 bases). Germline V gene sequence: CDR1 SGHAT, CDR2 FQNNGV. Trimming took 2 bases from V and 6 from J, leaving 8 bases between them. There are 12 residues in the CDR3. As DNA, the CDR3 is TGTGCCAGCAGCTTACAGGGGGGCGAGCAGTACTTC. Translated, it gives CASSLQGGEQYF.

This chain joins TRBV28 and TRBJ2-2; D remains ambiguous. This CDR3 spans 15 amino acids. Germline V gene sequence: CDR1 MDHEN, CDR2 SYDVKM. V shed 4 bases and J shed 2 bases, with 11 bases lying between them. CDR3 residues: CASSSPWGNTGELFF. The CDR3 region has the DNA TGTGCCAGCAGTTCCCCTTGGGGAAACACCGGGGAGCTGTTTTTT.

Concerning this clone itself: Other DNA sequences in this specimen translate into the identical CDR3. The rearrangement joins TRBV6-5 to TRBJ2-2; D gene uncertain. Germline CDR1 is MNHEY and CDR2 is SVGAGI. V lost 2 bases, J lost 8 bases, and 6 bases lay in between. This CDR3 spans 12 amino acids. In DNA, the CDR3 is TGTGCCAGCAGTTACGGGGTAGGGGAGCTGTTTTTT. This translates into CASSYGVGELFF.

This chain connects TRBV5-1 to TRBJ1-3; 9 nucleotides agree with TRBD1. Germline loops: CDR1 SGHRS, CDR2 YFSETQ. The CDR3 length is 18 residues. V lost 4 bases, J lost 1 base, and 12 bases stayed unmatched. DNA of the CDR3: TGCGCCAGCAGCCCGGCCGGGACAGGGTCTTTATCTGGAAACACCATATATTTT. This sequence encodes CASSPAGTGSLSGNTIYF.

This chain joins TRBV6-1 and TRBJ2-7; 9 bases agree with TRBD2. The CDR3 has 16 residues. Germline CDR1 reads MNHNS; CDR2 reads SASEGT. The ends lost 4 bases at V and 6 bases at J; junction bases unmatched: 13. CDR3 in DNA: TGTGCCAGCAGTGTCAATAGCGGGAGTTTCCGTGGCGAGCAGTACTTC. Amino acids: CASSVNSGSFRGEQYF.

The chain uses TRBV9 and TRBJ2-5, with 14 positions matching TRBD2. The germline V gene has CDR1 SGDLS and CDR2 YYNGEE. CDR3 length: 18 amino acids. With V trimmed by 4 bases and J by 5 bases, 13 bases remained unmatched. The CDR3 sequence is CASSPRTSGRSLRETQYF. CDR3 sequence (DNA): TGTGCCAGCAGCCCCCGGACTAGCGGGAGGTCCCTTAGGGAGACCCAGTACTTC.

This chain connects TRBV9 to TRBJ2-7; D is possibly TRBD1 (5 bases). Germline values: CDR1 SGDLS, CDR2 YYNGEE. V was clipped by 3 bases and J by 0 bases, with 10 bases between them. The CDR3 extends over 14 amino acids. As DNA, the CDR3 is TGTGCCAGCAGCGCCGACAGCCTCTCCTACGAGCAGTACTTC. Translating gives CASSADSLSYEQYF. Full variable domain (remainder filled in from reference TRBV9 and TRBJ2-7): DSGVTQTPKHLITATGQRVTLRCSPRSGDLSVYWYQQSLDQGLQFLIQYYNGEERAKGNILERFSAQQFPDLHSELNLSSLELGDSALYFCASSADSLSYEQYFGPGTRLTVT.

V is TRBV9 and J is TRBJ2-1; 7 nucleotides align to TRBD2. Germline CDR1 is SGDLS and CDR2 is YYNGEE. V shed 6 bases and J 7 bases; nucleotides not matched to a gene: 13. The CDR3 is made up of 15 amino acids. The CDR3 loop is CASTPGGAIVNEQFF. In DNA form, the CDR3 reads TGTGCCAGCACCCCGGGGGGAGCCATCGTGAATGAGCAGTTCTTC.

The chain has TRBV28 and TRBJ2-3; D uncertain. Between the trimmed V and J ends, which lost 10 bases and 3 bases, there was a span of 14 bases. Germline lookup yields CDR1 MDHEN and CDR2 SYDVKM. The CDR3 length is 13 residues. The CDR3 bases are TGTGCCACATCGACTCGAGGTACAGATACGCAGTATTTT. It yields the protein CATSTRGTDTQYF.

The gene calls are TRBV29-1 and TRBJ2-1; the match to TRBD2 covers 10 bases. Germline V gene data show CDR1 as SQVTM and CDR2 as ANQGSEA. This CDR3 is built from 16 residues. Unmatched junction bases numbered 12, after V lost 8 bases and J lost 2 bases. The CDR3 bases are TGCAGCCTAAGGGGGCTAGCGGGAGAAGCCTACAATGAGCAGTTCTTC. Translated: CSLRGLAGEAYNEQFF.

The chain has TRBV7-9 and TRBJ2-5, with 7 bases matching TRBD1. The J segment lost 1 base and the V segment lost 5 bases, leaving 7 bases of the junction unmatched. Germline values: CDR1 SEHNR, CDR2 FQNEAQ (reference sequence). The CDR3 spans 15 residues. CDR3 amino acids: CASSNRTGTQETQYF. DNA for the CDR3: TGTGCCAGCAGCAACCGGACAGGAACCCAAGAGACCCAGTACTTC. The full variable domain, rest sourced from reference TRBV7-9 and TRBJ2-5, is DTGVSQNPRHKITKRGQNVTFRCDPISEHNRLYWYRQTLGQGPEFLTYFQNEAQLEKSRLLSDRFSAERPKGSFSTLEIQRTEQGDSAMYLCASSNRTGTQETQYFGPGTRLLVL.

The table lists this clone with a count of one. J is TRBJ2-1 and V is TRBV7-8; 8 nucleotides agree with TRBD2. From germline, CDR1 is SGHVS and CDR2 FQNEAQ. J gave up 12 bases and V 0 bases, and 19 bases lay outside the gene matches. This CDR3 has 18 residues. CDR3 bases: TGTGCCAGCAGCTTAGCATTGTCATTTAGCGGGATCCCCGGCGGGCAGTTCTTC. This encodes CASSLALSFSGIPGGQFF.

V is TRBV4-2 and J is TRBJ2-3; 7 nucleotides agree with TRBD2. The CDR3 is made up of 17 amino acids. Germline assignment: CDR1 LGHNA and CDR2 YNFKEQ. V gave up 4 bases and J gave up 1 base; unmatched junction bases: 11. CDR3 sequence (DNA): TGTGCCAGCAGCCCCCAAACCCCTGCGGGAGGCACAGATACGCAGTATTTT. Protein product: CASSPQTPAGGTDTQYF.